The sequence of this TCR beta chain was determined in a study of T-cell memory formation after mild COVID-19. TCRdb reprocessed the 5' RACE reads with MiXCR, giving one entry per CDR3 protein. The data hold some 440,000 distinct CDR3 sequences, with about 23% observed a single time. The germline gives CDR1 DFQATT, CDR2 SNEGSKA (reference sequence). The ends lost 0 bases at V and 0 bases at J; junction bases unmatched: 10. This CDR3 has 17 amino acids. The sequencing sample was made of PBMCs or a T cell subset sorted from them (not recorded which). The rearrangement links TRBV20-1 to TRBJ1-1, with TRBD1 identical over 7 bases. This receptor was obtained from an adult woman who had mild COVID-19 (a few samples of this study predate the infection). Cell type and time point are not known. The CDR3 DNA sequence: TGCAGTGCTAGAGATCGATACAGGGGTCGATTGAACACTGAAGCTTTCTTT. Translated, it gives CSARDRYRGRLNTEAFF.